A single sample gave rise to the 12 T cell receptor beta chains below, sequenced in a study of blood T cell repertoires in COVID-19. Profiling relied on immunoSEQ multiplex PCR, and the TCRdb table lists in-frame clones only, not all of them. The table includes about 440,000 clones, roughly 89% detected once. Sequencing was performed on peripheral blood. The receptors were gathered from a woman aged 25 to 39 with acute or convalescent COVID-19.

The J gene is TRBJ1-1, the V gene TRBV11-2; 10 bases are a match to TRBD1. Losses at the gene ends were 3 bases for V and 10 bases for J; bases not matched to a gene: 8. The CDR3 is 14 residues long. Per the germline V gene, CDR1 is SGHAT and CDR2 is FQNNGV. Here the CDR3 reads CASSLTGGIQVAFF. For the CDR3, the DNA is TGTGCCAGCAGCTTGACAGGGGGCATTCAAGTAGCTTTCTTT.

The rearrangement joins TRBV10-3 to TRBJ1-2; TRBD1 matches at 7 bases. After removal of 6 bases from V and 2 bases from J, the junction contained 6 bases not matched to a gene. The germline V gene has CDR1 ENHRY and CDR2 SYGVKD. The CDR3 is 14 residues long. The CDR3 sequence: CAIRGDRENYGYTF. The CDR3 nucleotides are TGTGCCATCAGAGGCGACAGGGAGAACTATGGCTACACCTTC.

This rearrangement joins TRBV4-1 to TRBJ2-3; 11 bases match TRBD2. V was clipped by 0 bases and J by 1 base; unmatched bases: 3. The CDR3 sequence is 17 residues long. In germline, CDR1 is MGHRA, CDR2 YSYEKL. CDR3 DNA sequence: TGCGCCAGCAGCCAAGATCCACTAGCGGGGGGCACAGATACGCAGTATTTT. Protein: CASSQDPLAGGTDTQYF.

This chain links TRBV7-6 with TRBJ1-2, with 12 bases lining up with TRBD1. The CDR3 spans 16 residues. CDR1 is SGHVS and CDR2 is FNYEAQ in the germline V gene. After removal of 2 bases from V and 4 bases from J, the junction contained 5 bases not matched to a gene. Here the CDR3 reads CASSLKGQGAPYGYTF. The CDR3 region has the DNA TGTGCCAGCAGCTTAAAGGGACAGGGGGCACCCTATGGCTACACCTTC. Filled out from reference TRBV7-6 and TRBJ1-2, the complete variable domain reads GAGVSQSPRYKVTKRGQDVALRCDPISGHVSLYWYRQALGQGPEFLTYFNYEAQQDKSGLPNDRFSAERPEGSISTLTIQRTEQRDSAMYRCASSLKGQGAPYGYTFGSGTRLTVV.

The V call is TRBV13, the J call TRBJ1-6, with D unresolved. Between the trimmed V and J ends, which lost 5 bases and 0 bases, there was a span of 5 bases. CDR3 length equals 14 residues. Germline V gene lookup returns CDR1 PRHDT and CDR2 FYEKMQ (reference sequence). CDR3 sequence (DNA): TGTGCCAGCAGCCCTAGCTCCTATAATTCACCCCTCCACTTT. Amino acids: CASSPSSYNSPLHF.

V gene TRBV5-6 combines with J gene TRBJ2-7; D gene ambiguous. Germline assignment: CDR1 SGHDT and CDR2 YYEEEE. CDR3 length: 15 amino acids. Trimming pared 2 bases from V and 4 bases from J, leaving 16 bases between. CDR3 loop: CASSLPLGSRYEQYF. CDR3 coding DNA: TGTGCCAGCAGCTTACCCCTAGGTTCCCGGTACGAGCAGTACTTC. Full variable domain (rest looked up from reference TRBV5-6 and TRBJ2-7): DAGVTQSPTHLIKTRGQQVTLRCSPKSGHDTVSWYQQALGQGPQFIFQYYEEEERQRGNFPDRFSGHQFPNYSSELNVNALLLGDSALYLCASSLPLGSRYEQYFGPGTRLTVT.

The chain combines TRBV7-2 with TRBJ2-5; perhaps TRBD2 as D (7 bases). Germline V lookup: CDR1 SGHTA, CDR2 FQGNSA. The CDR3 totals 15 residues. V lost 1 base, J lost 12 bases, and 21 bases lay in between. DNA of the CDR3: TGTGCCAGCAGCTTAGTGGATGGGGCGGGGGCGGCGAAGTACTTC. The encoded protein is CASSLVDGAGAAKYF.

Here the CDR3 reads CASSQGGPTEAFF. The CDR3 DNA is TGTGCCAGCAGCCAAGGGGGGCCCACTGAAGCTTTCTTT. The chain employs TRBV3-1 (or the pseudogene TRBV3-2) and TRBJ1-1, with a possible D match to TRBD1 (6 bases). The germline V and J ends were trimmed by 1 base and 4 bases, with 7 bases remaining between them. This CDR3 is built from 13 residues. Germline-derived CDR1 and CDR2 are LGHDT and YNNKEL (reference sequence).

This rearrangement joins TRBV30 to TRBJ2-3, with 8 bases fitting TRBD2. Germline CDR1 GTSNPN, CDR2 SVGIG (reference sequence). The CDR3 length is 13 residues. Germline trimming cut 6 bases from V and 4 bases from J; bases unmatched to any gene: 6. This CDR3 is CACTSGGADTQYF. DNA for the CDR3: TGTGCCTGTACAAGCGGGGGCGCAGATACGCAGTATTTT. The whole variable domain, filled in from reference TRBV30 and TRBJ2-3, reads SQTIHQWPATLVQPVGSPLSLECTVEGTSNPNLYWYRQAAGRGLQLLFYSVGIGQISSEVPQNLSASRPQDRQFILSSKKLLLSDSGFYLCACTSGGADTQYFGPGTRLTVL.

The V and J genes are TRBV7-9 and TRBJ2-1, with 8 bases fitting TRBD2. Germline-derived CDR1 and CDR2 are SEHNR and FQNEAQ (reference sequence). The CDR3 consists of 17 residues. Trimming at V came to 4 bases and at J to 2 bases, leaving 10 bases not matched to a gene. This CDR3 is CASSSPLLAGTYNEQFF. The CDR3 DNA reads as TGTGCCAGCAGCTCCCCACTCCTAGCGGGCACCTACAATGAGCAGTTCTTC.

This chain uses TRBV27 with TRBJ1-2, with D maybe TRBD1 (6 bases). Germline assignment: CDR1 MNHEY and CDR2 SMNVEV (reference sequence). The CDR3 covers 14 residues. The V end was cut by 3 bases, the J end by 8 bases, with 16 bases between. The CDR3 region has the DNA TGTGCCAGCAGTTTGGTGGGCCCAGGGGCGGGCTACACCTTC. It is translated as CASSLVGPGAGYTF.

The chain uses TRBV5-8 and TRBJ2-3; 8 positions match TRBD2. V was clipped by 3 bases and J by 4 bases; unmatched bases: 10. The CDR3 contains 16 residues. CDR1 SGHTS and CDR2 YDEGEE come from the germline V gene. The CDR3 is CASSYLAGQGPDTQYF. CDR3 sequence (DNA): TGTGCCAGCAGCTACCTAGCGGGCCAGGGCCCAGATACGCAGTATTTT.